This T cell receptor beta chain was sequenced for a study of blood T cell repertoires in COVID-19. Data came from immunoSEQ multiplex PCR; TCRdb stores just in-frame clones and leaves some out. Among 170,000 or so clones listed, around 83% were seen once. The CDR3 has 15 residues. From germline, CDR1 is SEHNR and CDR2 FQNEAQ (reference sequence). The V end was cut by 5 bases, the J end by 0 bases, with 8 bases between. The chain employs TRBV7-9 and TRBJ1-6; D remains unclear. This receptor was obtained from a woman in her 70s with COVID-19, enrolled during active disease. Sequenced sample: peripheral blood. The chain's CDR3 is CASSEPSSYNSPLHF. CDR3 DNA sequence: TGTGCCAGCAGCGAGCCTAGCTCCTATAATTCACCCCTCCACTTT. The full variable domain, completed using reference TRBV7-9 and TRBJ1-6, is DTGVSQNPRHKITKRGQNVTFRCDPISEHNRLYWYRQTLGQGPEFLTYFQNEAQLEKSRLLSDRFSAERPKGSFSTLEIQRTEQGDSAMYLCASSEPSSYNSPLHFGNGTRLTVT.